The rows below give T cell receptor beta chains drawn from one sample of a study of blood T cell repertoires in COVID-19. Generated by immunoSEQ multiplex PCR, the TCRdb table keeps only in-frame clones and is missing some. The sample records 300,000 to 400,000 clones, around 90% being singletons. The sequenced material came from peripheral blood. Every receptor here comes from a young woman who had recovered from COVID-19. The CDR3 runs from the conserved cysteine through the conserved F or W. Fields, in order: D gene, V gene, J gene, CDR3 protein, CDR3 DNA. D genes are given only for firm matches.

>TRBD2|TRBV10-3|TRBJ2-1
CAIREGLAGGGQFF
TGTGCCATCAGGGAGGGACTAGCGGGTGGTGGTCAGTTCTTC
>TRBD1|TRBV18|TRBJ1-1
CASSPTGASEAFF
TGTGCCAGCTCACCTACAGGGGCCAGTGAAGCTTTCTTT
>-|TRBV19|TRBJ2-2
CASSMPPAGLNTGELFF
TGTGCCAGTAGTATGCCTCCGGCAGGGTTGAACACCGGGGAGCTGTTTTTT
>TRBD2|TRBV5-4|TRBJ2-1
CASSSLAGVRTEQFF
TGTGCCAGCAGCTCTCTAGCGGGAGTAAGGACTGAGCAGTTCTTC
>-|TRBV3-1/TRBV3-2|TRBJ2-2
CASSQAGRGGELFF
TGTGCCAGCAGCCAAGCAGGTCGGGGCGGGGAGCTGTTTTTT
>-|TRBV19|TRBJ1-2
CASIPTGNYGYTF
TGTGCCAGTATCCCGACGGGGAACTATGGCTACACCTTC
>TRBD1|TRBV11-2|TRBJ1-1
CASSPITGGTEAFF
TGTGCCAGCAGCCCCATCACAGGGGGCACTGAAGCTTTCTTT
>-|TRBV19|TRBJ2-3
CASSIKGGRGPASTDTQYF
TGTGCCAGTAGTATAAAGGGCGGGCGAGGCCCGGCTAGCACAGATACGCAGTATTTT
>TRBD1|TRBV24-1|TRBJ2-1
CATSDPTGGSMNEQFF
TGTGCCACCAGTGACCCGACAGGGGGAAGTATGAATGAGCAGTTCTTC
>-|TRBV20-1|TRBJ1-1
CSASLRDNHIF
TGCAGTGCTAGCCTCCGGGACAACCACATCTTT